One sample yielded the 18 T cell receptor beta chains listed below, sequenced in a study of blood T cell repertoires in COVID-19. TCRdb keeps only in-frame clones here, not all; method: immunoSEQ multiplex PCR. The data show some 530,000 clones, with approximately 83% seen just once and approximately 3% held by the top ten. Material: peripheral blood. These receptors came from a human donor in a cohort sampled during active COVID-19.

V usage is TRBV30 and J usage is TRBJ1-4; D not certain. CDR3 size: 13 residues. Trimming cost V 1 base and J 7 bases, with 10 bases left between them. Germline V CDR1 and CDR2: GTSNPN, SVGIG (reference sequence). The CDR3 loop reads CAWSGGTSEKLFF. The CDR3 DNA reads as TGTGCCTGGAGTGGAGGCACGAGTGAAAAACTGTTTTTT. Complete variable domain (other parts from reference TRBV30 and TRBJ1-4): SQTIHQWPATLVQPVGSPLSLECTVEGTSNPNLYWYRQAAGRGLQLLFYSVGIGQISSEVPQNLSASRPQDRQFILSSKKLLLSDSGFYLCAWSGGTSEKLFFGSGTQLSVL.

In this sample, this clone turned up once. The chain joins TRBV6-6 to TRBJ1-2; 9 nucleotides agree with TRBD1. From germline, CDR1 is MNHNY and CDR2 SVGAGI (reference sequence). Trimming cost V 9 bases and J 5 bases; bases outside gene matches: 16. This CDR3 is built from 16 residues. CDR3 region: CASESPGTGTYYGYTF. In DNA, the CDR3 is TGTGCCAGTGAGAGTCCCGGGACAGGGACCTATTATGGCTACACCTTC.

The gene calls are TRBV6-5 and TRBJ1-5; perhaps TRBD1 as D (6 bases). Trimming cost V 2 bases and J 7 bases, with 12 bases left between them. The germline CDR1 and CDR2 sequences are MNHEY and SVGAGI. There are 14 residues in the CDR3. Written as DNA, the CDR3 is TGTGCCAGCAGTTACCGGGGGGGCGTACAGCCCCAGCATTTT. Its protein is CASSYRGGVQPQHF.

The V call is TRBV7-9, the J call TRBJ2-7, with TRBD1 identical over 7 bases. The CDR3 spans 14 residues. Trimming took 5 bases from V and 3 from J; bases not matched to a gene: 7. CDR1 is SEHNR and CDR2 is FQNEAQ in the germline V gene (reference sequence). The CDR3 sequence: CASSPGTEGYEQYF. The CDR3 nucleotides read TGTGCCAGCAGCCCCGGGACAGAGGGCTACGAGCAGTACTTC.

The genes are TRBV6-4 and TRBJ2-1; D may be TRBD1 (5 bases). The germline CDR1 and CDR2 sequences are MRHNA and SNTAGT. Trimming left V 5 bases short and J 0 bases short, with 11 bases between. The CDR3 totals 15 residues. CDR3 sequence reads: CASSFGQGSYNEQFF. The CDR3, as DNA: TGTGCCAGCAGTTTCGGGCAGGGCTCCTACAATGAGCAGTTCTTC.

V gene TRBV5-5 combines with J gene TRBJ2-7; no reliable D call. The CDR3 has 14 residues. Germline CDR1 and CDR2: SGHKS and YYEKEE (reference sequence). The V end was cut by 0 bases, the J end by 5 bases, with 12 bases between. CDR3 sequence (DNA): TGTGCCAGCAGCTTGGTGAGCAGGTTGGACGAGCAGTACTTC. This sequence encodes CASSLVSRLDEQYF.

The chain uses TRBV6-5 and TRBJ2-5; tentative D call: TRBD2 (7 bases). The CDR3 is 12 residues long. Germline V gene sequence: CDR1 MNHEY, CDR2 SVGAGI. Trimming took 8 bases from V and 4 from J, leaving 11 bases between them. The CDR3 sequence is CASSGGLETQYF. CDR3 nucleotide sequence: TGTGCCAGCTCGGGGGGCCTAGAGACCCAGTACTTC.

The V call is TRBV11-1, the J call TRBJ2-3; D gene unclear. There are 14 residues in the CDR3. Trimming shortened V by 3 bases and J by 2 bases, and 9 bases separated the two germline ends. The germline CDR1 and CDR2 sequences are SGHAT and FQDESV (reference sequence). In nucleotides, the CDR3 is TGTGCCAGCAGCTTGGCGGAGTTCACAGATACGCAGTATTTT. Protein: CASSLAEFTDTQYF. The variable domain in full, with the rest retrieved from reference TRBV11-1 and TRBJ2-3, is EAEVAQSPRYKITEKSQAVAFWCDPISGHATLYWYRQILGQGPELLVQFQDESVVDDSQLPKDRFSAERLKGVDSTLKIQPAELGDSAMYLCASSLAEFTDTQYFGPGTRLTVL.

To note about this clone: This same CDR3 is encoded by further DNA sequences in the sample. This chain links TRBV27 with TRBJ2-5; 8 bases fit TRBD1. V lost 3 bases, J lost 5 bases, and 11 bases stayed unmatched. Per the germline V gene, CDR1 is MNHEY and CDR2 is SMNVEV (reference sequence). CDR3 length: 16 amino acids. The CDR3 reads CASSFTPRQGRETQYF. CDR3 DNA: TGTGCCAGCAGTTTTACCCCTAGACAGGGGCGGGAGACCCAGTACTTC.

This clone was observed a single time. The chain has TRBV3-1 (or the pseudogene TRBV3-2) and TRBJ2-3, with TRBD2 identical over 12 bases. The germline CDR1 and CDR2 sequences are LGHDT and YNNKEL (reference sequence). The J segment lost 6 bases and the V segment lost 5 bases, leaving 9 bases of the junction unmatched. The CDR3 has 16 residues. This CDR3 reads CASSFRASGRVDTQYF. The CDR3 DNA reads TGTGCCAGCAGCTTCCGGGCTAGCGGGAGGGTGGATACGCAGTATTTT.

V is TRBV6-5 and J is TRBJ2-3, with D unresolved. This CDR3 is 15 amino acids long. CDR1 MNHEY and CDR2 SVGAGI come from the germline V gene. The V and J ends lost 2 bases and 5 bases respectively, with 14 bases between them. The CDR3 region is CASSYEAPEGDTQYF. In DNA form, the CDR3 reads TGTGCCAGCAGTTACGAGGCCCCAGAAGGAGATACGCAGTATTTT.

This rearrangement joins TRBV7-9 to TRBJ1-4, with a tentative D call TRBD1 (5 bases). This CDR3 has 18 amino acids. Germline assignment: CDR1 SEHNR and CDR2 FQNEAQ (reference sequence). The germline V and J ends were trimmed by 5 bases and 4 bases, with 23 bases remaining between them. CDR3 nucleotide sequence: TGTGCCAGCAGCCCCCCGGGGGGGAACTTCCCGTTTAATGAAAAACTGTTTTTT. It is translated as CASSPPGGNFPFNEKLFF.

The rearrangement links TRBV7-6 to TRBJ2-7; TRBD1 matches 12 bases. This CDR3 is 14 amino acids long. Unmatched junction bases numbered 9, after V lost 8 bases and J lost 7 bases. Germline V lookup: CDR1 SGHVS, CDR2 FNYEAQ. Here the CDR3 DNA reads TGTGCCAGCCAAAAGGGGACAGGGGGCCATGAGCAGTACTTC. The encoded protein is CASQKGTGGHEQYF.

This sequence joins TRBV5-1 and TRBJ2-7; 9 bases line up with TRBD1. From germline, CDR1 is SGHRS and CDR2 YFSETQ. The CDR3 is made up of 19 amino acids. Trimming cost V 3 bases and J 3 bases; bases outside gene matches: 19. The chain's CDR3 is CASSSIPGVTGGRFYEQYF. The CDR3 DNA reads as TGCGCCAGCAGCTCCATTCCCGGAGTGACAGGGGGTAGGTTCTACGAGCAGTACTTC. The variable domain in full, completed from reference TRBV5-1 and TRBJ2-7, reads KAGVTQTPRYLIKTRGQQVTLSCSPISGHRSVSWYQQTPGQGLQFLFEYFSETQRNKGNFPGRFSGRQFSNSRSEMNVSTLELGDSALYLCASSSIPGVTGGRFYEQYFGPGTRLTVT.

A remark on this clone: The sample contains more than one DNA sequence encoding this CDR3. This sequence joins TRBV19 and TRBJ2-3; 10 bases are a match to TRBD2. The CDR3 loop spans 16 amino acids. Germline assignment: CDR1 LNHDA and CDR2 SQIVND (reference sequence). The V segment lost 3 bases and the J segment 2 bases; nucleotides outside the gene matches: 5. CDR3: CASSIRTSGITDTQYF. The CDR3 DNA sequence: TGTGCCAGTAGTATTAGGACTAGCGGAATCACAGATACGCAGTATTTT.

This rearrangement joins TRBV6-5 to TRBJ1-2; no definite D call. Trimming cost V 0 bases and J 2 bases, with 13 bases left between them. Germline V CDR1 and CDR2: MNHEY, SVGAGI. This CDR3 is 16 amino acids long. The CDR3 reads CASSYSEGRVNYGYTF. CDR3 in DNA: TGTGCCAGCAGTTACTCGGAAGGGAGGGTAAACTATGGCTACACCTTC.

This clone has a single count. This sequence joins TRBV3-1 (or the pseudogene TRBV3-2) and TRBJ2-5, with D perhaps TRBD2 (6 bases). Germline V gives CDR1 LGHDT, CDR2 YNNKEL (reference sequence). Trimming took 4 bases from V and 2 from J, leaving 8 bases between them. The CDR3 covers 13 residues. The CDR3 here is CASSRAGQETQYF. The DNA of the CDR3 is TGTGCCAGCAGCCGTGCGGGACAAGAGACCCAGTACTTC.

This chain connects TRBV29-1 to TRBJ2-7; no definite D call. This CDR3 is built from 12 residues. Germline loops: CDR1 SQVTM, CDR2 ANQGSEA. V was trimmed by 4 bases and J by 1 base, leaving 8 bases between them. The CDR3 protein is CSVGGNSYEQYF. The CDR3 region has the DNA TGCAGCGTTGGTGGCAATTCCTACGAGCAGTACTTC.